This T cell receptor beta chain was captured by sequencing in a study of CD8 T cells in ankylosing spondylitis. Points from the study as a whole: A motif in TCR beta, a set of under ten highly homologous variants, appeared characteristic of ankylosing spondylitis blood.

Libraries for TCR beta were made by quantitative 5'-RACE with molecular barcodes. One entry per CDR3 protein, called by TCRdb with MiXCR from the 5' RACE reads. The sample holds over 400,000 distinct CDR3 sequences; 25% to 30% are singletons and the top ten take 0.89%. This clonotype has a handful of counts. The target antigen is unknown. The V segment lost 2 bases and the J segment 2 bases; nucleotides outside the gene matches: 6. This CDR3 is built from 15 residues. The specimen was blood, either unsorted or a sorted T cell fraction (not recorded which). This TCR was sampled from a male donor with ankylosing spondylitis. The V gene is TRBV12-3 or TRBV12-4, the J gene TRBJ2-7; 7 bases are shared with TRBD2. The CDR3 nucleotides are TGTGCCAGCAGTTTAAATCGGGGGAGGGCCTACGAGCAGTACTTC. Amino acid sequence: CASSLNRGRAYEQYF.